This TCR beta chain came from a study of blood T cells in healthy people across ages. Trimming took 8 bases from V and 3 from J; bases not matched to a gene: 16. CDR3 length: 18 residues. Germline V gives CDR1 DFQATT, CDR2 SNEGSKA (reference sequence). Comments on this clonotype: Its antigen is not known.

Overall study results and limits: Nothing was known about donor CMV status, and this possibly confounded expanded clonotype changes. Long-lived donors exceeded aged donors in naive CD4+ cells and diversity.

Using a J-beta primer mix together with a sample-barcoded 5' primer, a second PCR was run for about 6 to 11 cycles. The template-switch adaptor, which had 12 random nucleotides, put a tag on each cDNA molecule. Using its own MiXCR run on the 5' RACE reads, TCRdb lists one record per CDR3 protein. Of more than 1,400,000 distinct CDR3 sequences in the sample, roughly 40% were seen once. The sample providers were healthy Caucasian people from Russia, aged roughly 6 to 95. The TCR was taken from a young woman in good health. Sequencing used blood. The chain employs TRBV20-1 and TRBJ2-1; TRBD2 aligns across 13 bases. DNA of the CDR3: TGCAGTCCCAAGCCGGGACTAGCGGGGAGGCTACGCTACAATGAGCAGTTCTTC. Residues: CSPKPGLAGRLRYNEQFF.